The 15 T cell receptor beta chains below all came from one sample that was sequenced in a study of CD8+CD57+ T cells in acquired aplastic anemia (dated by TCRdb to between 2018 and 2020). TCRdb lists the instrument as Illumina HiSeq 2000. Genomic DNA served as template for TCR beta VDJ combination and CDR3 sequence profiling. TCRdb trimmed the raw reads at Q25, called clones with MiXCR and kept productive beta chains. Rows merge per CDR3 protein into single entries with the most common DNA and genes. Here the sample has 160,000 or so distinct CDR3 sequences; about 50% occur a single time. The ten top clones hold roughly 30% of the sample. Flow cytometry had shown CD8+CD57+ cell expansion in the patients selected for sequencing. Sequencing was carried out using sorted CD4+, CD8+, or CD8+CD57+ T cells (not recorded which) from PBMCs. These receptor sequences come from a human donor with aplastic anemia.

The chain carries TRBV7-2 and TRBJ2-7, with 8 bases lining up with TRBD2. This CDR3 has 14 amino acids. Germline V lookup: CDR1 SGHTA, CDR2 FQGNSA. Trimming cost V 7 bases and J 4 bases; bases outside gene matches: 9. CDR3 sequence (DNA): TGTGCCAGCACCCTCGGGACTAGAAATTACGAGCAGTACTTC. Translation: CASTLGTRNYEQYF.

Ten or more counts support this clonotype. The chain joins TRBV14 to TRBJ2-7; TRBD2 aligns across 12 bases. The CDR3 spans 17 residues. The germline V gene has CDR1 SGHDN and CDR2 FVKESK. The ends lost 3 bases at V and 4 bases at J; junction bases unmatched: 10. The CDR3 DNA reads TGTGCCAGCAGCCACGGACTAGCGGGATCGGAAAGTTACGAGCAGTACTTC. Translating it yields CASSHGLAGSESYEQYF.

This chain links TRBV28 with TRBJ2-7; D is perhaps TRBD1 (5 bases). Trimming shortened V by 7 bases and J by 0 bases, and 13 bases separated the two germline ends. This CDR3 has 14 residues. Germline CDR1 reads MDHEN; CDR2 reads SYDVKM. DNA of the CDR3: TGTGCCAGCAAGTGGGGCAGAAGCTCCTACGAGCAGTACTTC. Translating it yields CASKWGRSSYEQYF.

The V call is TRBV7-3, the J call TRBJ2-1, with 8 bases matching TRBD1. This CDR3 has 14 amino acids. The V gene's germline CDR1 is SGHTA and CDR2 FQGTGA. J gave up 7 bases and V 5 bases, and 7 bases lay outside the gene matches. DNA of the CDR3: TGTGCCAGCAGCCCCCGGACAGGGAAGAATGAGCAGTTCTTC. Its translation is CASSPRTGKNEQFF.

The J gene is TRBJ2-7, the V gene TRBV10-3; D gene ambiguous. Looked up from germline, CDR1 is ENHRY and CDR2 is SYGVKD. V was shortened by 2 bases and J by 6 bases, with 14 bases between the two germline ends. The CDR3 runs to 14 residues. The DNA for the CDR3 is TGTGCCATCAGTGAGCCGGTCGGTAGTGCCGAGCAGTACTTC. Protein product: CAISEPVGSAEQYF.

This clonotype was detected many times. V is TRBV5-1 and J is TRBJ2-7, with 9 bases fitting TRBD1. V shed 4 bases, J shed 2 bases, and the junction held 4 bases outside the gene matches. Germline assignment: CDR1 SGHRS and CDR2 YFSETQ. The CDR3 covers 14 residues. The CDR3 bases are TGCGCCAGCAGCGGAGGGGACAGGGCCTACGAGCAGTACTTC. It yields the protein CASSGGDRAYEQYF.

On this clonotype itself: A much more abundant neighbour one base away suggests this may be a read error. This sequence joins TRBV9 and TRBJ1-2, with unresolved D. Germline V gene data show CDR1 as SGDLS and CDR2 as YYNGEE. The CDR3 has 10 amino acids. With 7 bases removed from V and 13 bases from J, the gap between germline ends came to 14 bases. The CDR3 here is CASRTSPATF. The CDR3 DNA sequence: TGTGCCAGCCGCACTTCACCCGCCACCTTC.

The chain couples TRBV20-1 to TRBJ2-1; D is uncertain. CDR3 length: 11 residues. V was shortened by 6 bases and J by 8 bases, with 11 bases between the two germline ends. The germline V gene encodes CDR1 DFQATT and CDR2 SNEGSKA (reference sequence). The CDR3, as DNA: TGCAGTGCCCCGCGGATCGATGAGCAGTTCTTC. The encoded protein is CSAPRIDEQFF.

The rearrangement uses TRBV2 and TRBJ2-1, with D maybe TRBD2 (5 bases). Per germline, CDR1 SNHLY and CDR2 FYNNEI. The V end was cut by 10 bases, the J end by 9 bases, with 22 bases between. CDR3 length: 14 amino acids. CDR3 sequence (DNA): TGTGCCACAAGTCAACGCTTCGGGGTTGCTGAGCAGTTCTTC. Translating gives CATSQRFGVAEQFF.

This clonotype showed up just once. The chain joins TRBV7-9 to TRBJ1-2, with D hard to call. The CDR3 extends over 15 amino acids. Germline lookup yields CDR1 SEHNR and CDR2 FQNEAQ (reference sequence). Trimming pared 3 bases from V and 8 bases from J, leaving 19 bases between. This chain's CDR3 is CASSLNSGANWGYTF. Here the CDR3 DNA reads TGTGCCAGCAGCTTGAATTCGGGCGCGAATTGGGGCTACACCTTC. The full variable domain, its missing parts supplied by reference TRBV7-9 and TRBJ1-2, is DTGVSQNPRHKITKRGQNVTFRCDPISEHNRLYWYRQTLGQGPEFLTYFQNEAQLEKSRLLSDRFSAERPKGSFSTLEIQRTEQGDSAMYLCASSLNSGANWGYTFGSGTRLTVV.

The V and J genes are TRBV4-2 and TRBJ2-7; D might be TRBD2 (6 bases). V lost 3 bases and J 0 bases, leaving 15 bases between the germline ends. The CDR3 is 16 amino acids. CDR1 and CDR2 (germline): LGHNA, YNFKEQ. The chain's CDR3 is CASSQGVAVGSYEQYF. The CDR3, as DNA: TGTGCCAGCAGCCAGGGGGTAGCGGTGGGCTCCTACGAGCAGTACTTC.

This clonotype has just a few counts. CDR3 in amino acids: CATSSATDTQYF. As DNA, the CDR3 is TGTGCCACCAGTTCGGCCACAGATACGCAGTATTTT. The rearrangement joins TRBV24-1 to TRBJ2-3; no firm D call. Trimming pared 6 bases from V and 2 bases from J, leaving 5 bases between. Germline CDR1 is KGHDR and CDR2 is SFDVKD. The CDR3 totals 12 residues.

J is TRBJ2-5 and V is TRBV27; TRBD1 or TRBD2 may be the D gene (5 bases each). The germline V and J ends were trimmed by 4 bases and 3 bases, with 12 bases remaining between them. The germline gives CDR1 MNHEY, CDR2 SMNVEV (reference sequence). The CDR3 consists of 14 residues. CDR3: CASSSRDGEETQYF. The CDR3, as DNA: TGTGCCAGCAGTTCCCGGGACGGAGAAGAGACCCAGTACTTC.

The genes are TRBV20-1 and TRBJ1-4; D not certain. CDR3 length: 13 residues. Trimming shortened V by 5 bases and J by 4 bases, and 11 bases separated the two germline ends. Germline lookup yields CDR1 DFQATT and CDR2 SNEGSKA (reference sequence). The chain's CDR3 is CSAYRLVNEKLFF. In DNA, the CDR3 is TGCAGTGCTTACCGATTGGTTAATGAAAAACTGTTTTTT.

This chain links TRBV20-1 with TRBJ2-1; 8 bases map to TRBD2. The V segment lost 6 bases and the J segment 8 bases; nucleotides outside the gene matches: 15. The CDR3 is made up of 15 amino acids. Per the germline V gene, CDR1 is DFQATT and CDR2 is SNEGSKA (reference sequence). CDR3 region: CSAPYPPGGGHEQFF. CDR3 bases: TGCAGTGCGCCCTACCCCCCGGGGGGGGGCCATGAGCAGTTCTTC.